Listed here are 25 T cell receptor beta chains from one sample, sequenced in a study of early T cells in non-severe SARS-CoV-2 infection. TCRdb ran MiXCR on the 5' RACE reads and lists one entry per CDR3 protein. The sample includes under 25,000 distinct CDR3 sequences, about 5% of them seen just once. Sequenced sample: whole blood. Source of these receptors: an adult who was a healthcare worker with PCR-confirmed SARS-CoV-2 infection or an uninfected control (not recorded which).

This clonotype was seen ten or more times. The rearrangement links TRBV6-6 to TRBJ2-7; TRBD2 agrees at 10 bases. The germline V gene encodes CDR1 MNHNY and CDR2 SVGAGI (reference sequence). The CDR3 runs to 15 residues. V was pared by 0 bases and J by 5 bases, with 4 bases of the junction left unmatched. In nucleotides, the CDR3 is TGTGCCAGCAGTTACTCGAGCGGGGGGGCCAACGAGCAGTACTTC. It yields the protein CASSYSSGGANEQYF.

This clonotype has ten or more counts. The chain's CDR3 is CASSLWHKGTGELFF. The DNA of the CDR3 is TGTGCCAGCAGTTTATGGCACAAAGGCACCGGGGAGCTGTTTTTT. The rearrangement joins TRBV28 to TRBJ2-2; D not resolved. CDR3 size: 15 residues. V gave up 0 bases and J gave up 4 bases, with 9 bases separating them. Germline V CDR1 and CDR2: MDHEN, SYDVKM. Full variable domain (remainder filled in from reference TRBV28 and TRBJ2-2): DVKVTQSSRYLVKRTGEKVFLECVQDMDHENMFWYRQDPGLGLRLIYFSYDVKMKEKGDIPEGYSVSREKKERFSLILESASTNQTSMYLCASSLWHKGTGELFFGEGSRLTVL.

The sample holds many counts of this clonotype. The DNA of the CDR3 is TGTGCCAGCAGCCCCCTGGGGGCGGGGGGCACAGATACGCAGTATTTT. This encodes CASSPLGAGGTDTQYF. The chain uses TRBV7-2 and TRBJ2-3; a weak D match, TRBD2 (7 bases). This CDR3 spans 16 amino acids. The V gene lost 5 bases and the J gene lost 1 base, with 16 bases spanning the gap. Germline CDR1 SGHTA, CDR2 FQGNSA. The full variable domain, with the rest looked up from reference TRBV7-2 and TRBJ2-3, is GAGVSQSPSNKVTEKGKDVELRCDPISGHTALYWYRQSLGQGLEFLIYFQGNSAPDKSGLPSDRFSAERTGGSVSTLTIQRTQQEDSAVYLCASSPLGAGGTDTQYFGPGTRLTVL.

In this sample, this clonotype turned up many times. V usage is TRBV2 and J usage is TRBJ2-5; 9 bases align to TRBD1. The CDR3 loop spans 15 amino acids. After removal of 6 bases from V and 3 bases from J, the junction contained 8 bases not matched to a gene. Germline lookup yields CDR1 SNHLY and CDR2 FYNNEI. The CDR3 DNA reads as TGTGCCAGCAGCGCGGACAGGGGCTTTGAAGAGACCCAGTACTTC. Translating it yields CASSADRGFEETQYF.

This clonotype occurred a few times. The chain carries TRBV7-9 and TRBJ1-1, with a possible D match to TRBD1 (5 bases). V shed 3 bases and J shed 3 bases, with 11 bases lying between them. The CDR3 runs to 14 residues. The germline CDR1 and CDR2 sequences are SEHNR and FQNEAQ (reference sequence). CDR3 sequence: CASSFGTGYTEAFF. In DNA form, the CDR3 reads TGTGCCAGCAGCTTCGGAACAGGATACACTGAAGCTTTCTTT.

This clonotype was detected many times. The chain links TRBV11-2 to TRBJ1-2, with 8 bases matching TRBD1. V lost 3 bases, J lost 4 bases, and 7 bases stayed unmatched. The CDR3 extends over 15 amino acids. Germline V CDR1 and CDR2: SGHAT, FQNNGV. The CDR3 DNA reads as TGTGCCAGCAGCTTCGGACAGGGCGTCGGCTATGGCTACACCTTC. Its translation is CASSFGQGVGYGYTF.

This clonotype was recorded many times. This chain uses TRBV7-9 with TRBJ2-1; maybe TRBD1 (6 bases). Germline lookup yields CDR1 SEHNR and CDR2 FQNEAQ (reference sequence). The V end was cut by 5 bases, the J end by 3 bases, with 14 bases between. The CDR3 length is 15 residues. The CDR3 DNA reads as TGTGCCAGCAGCAGCCCCCGGGACATCTACAATGAGCAGTTCTTC. Translation gives CASSSPRDIYNEQFF.

The chain links TRBV6-2 or TRBV6-3 to TRBJ2-3; weak D call: TRBD2 (6 bases). Germline CDR1 is MNHEY and CDR2 is SVGEGT. CDR3 length: 15 residues. The germline V and J ends were trimmed by 10 bases and 2 bases, with 19 bases remaining between them. CDR3 nucleotide sequence: TGTGCCACAGTCCCGTTGGGGGGAGCCACAGATACGCAGTATTTT. Translating it yields CATVPLGGATDTQYF.

This clonotype was found a few times. The V and J genes are TRBV3-1 and TRBJ1-1; D gene uncertain. The CDR3 extends over 12 amino acids. Germline V lookup: CDR1 LGHDT, CDR2 YNNKEL (reference sequence). The germline V and J ends were trimmed by 4 bases and 8 bases, with 11 bases remaining between them. The CDR3 reads CASSPGLTEAFF. CDR3 in DNA: TGTGCCAGCAGCCCCGGCCTAACCGAAGCTTTCTTT.

This clonotype was observed at least ten times. The chain uses TRBV12-3 or TRBV12-4 and TRBJ1-2; TRBD1 is a possible D gene (5 bases). V was clipped by 7 bases and J by 2 bases, with 14 bases between them. The CDR3 spans 14 residues. CDR3 nucleotide sequence: TGTGCCAGCATCGGCGGGGCGGGGAACTATGGCTACACCTTC. This codes for CASIGGAGNYGYTF.

Ten or more counts support this clonotype. The chain couples TRBV28 to TRBJ2-5, with 9 bases identical to TRBD2. This CDR3 has 13 amino acids. V lost 2 bases to trimming and J lost 9 bases; unmatched junction nucleotides: 4. Germline V CDR1 and CDR2: MDHEN, SYDVKM. CDR3 sequence (DNA): TGTGCCAGCAGTTTACCAGCGGGGGGAGCCCAGTACTTC. Its translation: CASSLPAGGAQYF.

The chain is built from TRBV3-1 and TRBJ1-1, with unresolved D. Trimming cost V 4 bases and J 3 bases, with 3 bases left between them. Germline CDR1 LGHDT, CDR2 YNNKEL (reference sequence). The CDR3 runs to 11 residues. Written as DNA, the CDR3 is TGTGCCAGCAGCCTGTACACTGAAGCTTTCTTT. Protein sequence: CASSLYTEAFF. The full variable domain, completed using reference TRBV3-1 and TRBJ1-1, is DTAVSQTPKYLVTQMGNDKSIKCEQNLGHDTMYWYKQDSKKFLKIMFSYNNKELIINETVPNRFSPKSPDKAHLNLHINSLELGDSAVYFCASSLYTEAFFGQGTRLTVV.

This clonotype was counted at least ten times. The rearrangement joins TRBV7-8 to TRBJ1-2; no definite D call. Looked up from germline, CDR1 is SGHVS and CDR2 is FQNEAQ. This CDR3 contains 14 residues. V was cut by 1 base and J by 5 bases, with 11 bases left in between. The DNA for the CDR3 is TGTGCCAGCAGCTTAGGAATAGGCGTATATGGCTACACCTTC. Translation gives CASSLGIGVYGYTF.

This clonotype was recorded at least ten times. The chain has TRBV7-6 and TRBJ1-2; 9 positions match TRBD1. Germline lookup yields CDR1 SGHVS and CDR2 FNYEAQ. The trim removed 5 bases at V and 0 bases at J, leaving 10 bases unmatched. The CDR3 runs to 17 residues. The CDR3 here is CASSRQDRGPANYGYTF. DNA of the CDR3: TGTGCCAGCAGCCGACAGGACAGGGGCCCTGCTAACTATGGCTACACCTTC.

This clonotype was recorded many times. The CDR3 coding sequence is TGTGCCAGCAGCTTAGTTGGGGATACGCAGTATTTT. This translates into CASSLVGDTQYF. The rearrangement joins TRBV7-9 to TRBJ2-3; no definite D call. Looked up from germline, CDR1 is SEHNR and CDR2 is FQNEAQ (reference sequence). There are 12 residues in the CDR3. Trimming stripped 1 base from V and 6 bases from J, with 5 bases between.

The table lists this clonotype with many counts. The rearrangement uses TRBV19 and TRBJ2-6; 8 bases align to TRBD1. The germline V gene encodes CDR1 LNHDA and CDR2 SQIVND (reference sequence). The CDR3 covers 16 residues. V was pared by 1 base and J by 2 bases, with 1 base of the junction left unmatched. The CDR3 is CASSIADRAGANVLTF. DNA of the CDR3: TGTGCCAGTAGTATAGCGGACAGGGCTGGGGCCAACGTCCTGACTTTC.

This clonotype was observed a few times. This chain joins TRBV6-1 and TRBJ2-7, with D unclear. Trimming removed 7 bases at V and 11 bases at J, with 21 bases between. The V gene's germline CDR1 is MNHNS and CDR2 SASEGT. The CDR3 is 13 residues long. The CDR3: CASTSPVGSQKYF. CDR3 nucleotide sequence: TGTGCCAGCACCTCGCCTGTGGGCAGCCAGAAGTACTTC.

The table lists this clonotype with a few counts. The chain employs TRBV7-2 and TRBJ2-3; 11 bases are shared with TRBD2. The trim removed 4 bases at V and 3 bases at J, leaving 6 bases unmatched. The CDR3 has 16 amino acids. Germline values: CDR1 SGHTA, CDR2 FQGNSA. The CDR3 bases are TGTGCCAGCAGCTCGACTAGCGGGGAGGGTACAGATACGCAGTATTTT. It yields the protein CASSSTSGEGTDTQYF.

This clonotype occurred many times. The chain combines TRBV19 with TRBJ1-4, with D possibly being TRBD1 (6 bases). The CDR3 contains 14 residues. Looked up from germline, CDR1 is LNHDA and CDR2 is SQIVND (reference sequence). V lost 7 bases and J 8 bases, leaving 17 bases between the germline ends. The DNA for the CDR3 is TGTGCCAGTATGCGGACATACAGGGACGAAAAACTGTTTTTT. It specifies CASMRTYRDEKLFF.

The chain employs TRBV7-8 and TRBJ2-3, with a tentative D call TRBD2 (6 bases). V was cut by 8 bases and J by 0 bases, with 15 bases left in between. CDR1 SGHVS and CDR2 FQNEAQ come from the germline V gene. This CDR3 contains 15 residues. CDR3: CASGRSDPSTDTQYF. The CDR3 region has the DNA TGTGCCAGCGGGAGGTCGGACCCTAGCACAGATACGCAGTATTTT.

This clonotype was detected many times. This chain connects TRBV11-3 to TRBJ2-5, with 8 nucleotides matching TRBD2. Per the germline V gene, CDR1 is SGHNT and CDR2 is YENEEA. The V and J ends lost 5 bases and 7 bases, in that order; junction bases with no gene match: 9. The CDR3 spans 14 residues. CDR3 amino acids: CASSRDSGDATQYF. CDR3 DNA sequence: TGTGCCAGCAGCCGTGATAGCGGGGACGCGACCCAGTACTTC.

This clonotype was observed many times. The V gene is TRBV18, the J gene TRBJ1-1, with 8 bases fitting TRBD1. Germline-derived CDR1 and CDR2 are KGHSH and LQKENI. CDR3 length: 14 residues. The V segment lost 6 bases and the J segment 5 bases; nucleotides outside the gene matches: 8. DNA for the CDR3: TGTGCCAGCTCCTCGATCACAGGGGGGACTGAAGCTTTCTTT. Its translation is CASSSITGGTEAFF.

The J gene is TRBJ2-2, the V gene TRBV4-1; 8 nucleotides align to TRBD2. Germline V gene lookup returns CDR1 MGHRA and CDR2 YSYEKL. CDR3 length: 15 amino acids. V was pared by 4 bases and J by 4 bases, with 5 bases of the junction left unmatched. CDR3 protein: CASSPGLAPTGELFF. CDR3 nucleotides: TGCGCCAGCAGCCCTGGACTAGCTCCCACCGGGGAGCTGTTTTTT.

The chain is built from TRBV20-1 and TRBJ2-3; D ambiguous. CDR1 and CDR2 (germline): DFQATT, SNEGSKA (reference sequence). This CDR3 contains 10 residues. V dropped 4 bases and J dropped 11 bases, with 10 bases sitting between them. The DNA for the CDR3 is TGCAGTGCTATTCGCGGCAGGCAGTATTTT. Its translation is CSAIRGRQYF.

V usage is TRBV7-8 and J usage is TRBJ1-5; 7 bases fit TRBD1. The V and J ends lost 5 bases and 8 bases, in that order; junction bases with no gene match: 6. In germline, CDR1 is SGHVS, CDR2 FQNEAQ. The CDR3 runs to 13 residues. CDR3 loop: CASSRDSQKPQHF. CDR3 sequence (DNA): TGTGCCAGCAGCAGGGACAGTCAGAAGCCCCAGCATTTT.